This T cell receptor (beta chain) derives from a study of blood T cell repertoires in COVID-19. The wider study: The analysed material was cDNA or gDNA that came from T cells, B-cell-depleted T cells, or PBMCs.

The protocol was immunoSEQ multiplex PCR, while the TCRdb copy is restricted to in-frame clones and leaves out a portion. The sample shows under 200,000 clones, about 82% of them seen only once. The CDR3 sequence is 14 residues long. CDR1 is SGDLS, CDR2 YYNGEE, per germline. The junction had 3 bases not matched to a gene; V was cut back by 4 bases and J by 1 base. The receptor's source is a man aged 35 to 55 with acute COVID-19. The rearrangement joins TRBV9 to TRBJ2-5; 8 nucleotides line up with TRBD2. The sample taken for sequencing was PBMCs or T cells enriched from blood (not recorded which). This CDR3 reads CASSRAGVQETQYF. The CDR3 bases are TGTGCCAGCAGCCGAGCGGGGGTCCAAGAGACCCAGTACTTC.